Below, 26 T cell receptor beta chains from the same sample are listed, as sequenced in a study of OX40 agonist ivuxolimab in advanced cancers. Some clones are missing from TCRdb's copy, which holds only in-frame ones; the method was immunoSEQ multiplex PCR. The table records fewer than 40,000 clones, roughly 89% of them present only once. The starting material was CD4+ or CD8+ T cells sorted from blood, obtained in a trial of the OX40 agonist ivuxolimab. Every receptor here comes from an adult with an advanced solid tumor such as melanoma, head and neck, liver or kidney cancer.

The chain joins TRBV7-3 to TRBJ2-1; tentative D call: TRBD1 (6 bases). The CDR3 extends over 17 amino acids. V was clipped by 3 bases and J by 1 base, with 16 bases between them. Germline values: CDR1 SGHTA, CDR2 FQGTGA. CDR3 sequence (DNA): TGTGCCAGCAGCTTGAGGGGTGGGGGCGCTTCCTACAATGAGCAGTTCTTC. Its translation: CASSLRGGGASYNEQFF. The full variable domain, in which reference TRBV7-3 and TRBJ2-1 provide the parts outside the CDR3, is GAGVSQTPSNKVTEKGKYVELRCDPISGHTALYWYRQSLGQGPEFLIYFQGTGAADDSGLPNDRFFAVRPEGSVSTLKIQRTERGDSAVYLCASSLRGGGASYNEQFFGPGTRLTVL.

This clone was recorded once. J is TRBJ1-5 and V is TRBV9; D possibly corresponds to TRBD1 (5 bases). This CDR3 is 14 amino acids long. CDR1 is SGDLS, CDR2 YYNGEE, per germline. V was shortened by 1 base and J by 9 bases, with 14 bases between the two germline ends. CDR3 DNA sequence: TGTGCCAGCAGCGTAAGGGCAGGGCCCTCGCCCCAGCATTTT. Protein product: CASSVRAGPSPQHF.

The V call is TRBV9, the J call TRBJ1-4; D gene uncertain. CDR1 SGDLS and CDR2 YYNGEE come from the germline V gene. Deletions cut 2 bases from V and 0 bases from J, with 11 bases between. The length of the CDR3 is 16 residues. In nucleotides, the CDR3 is TGTGCCAGCAGCGTGCGGGGTAGGACAACTAATGAAAAACTGTTTTTT. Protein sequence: CASSVRGRTTNEKLFF.

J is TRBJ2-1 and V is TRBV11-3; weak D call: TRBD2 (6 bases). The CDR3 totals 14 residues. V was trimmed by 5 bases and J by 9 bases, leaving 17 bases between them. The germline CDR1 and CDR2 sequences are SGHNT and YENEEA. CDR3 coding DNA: TGTGCCAGCAGCGTCGGGACTCTTCTCGGTGAGCAGTTCTTC. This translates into CASSVGTLLGEQFF.

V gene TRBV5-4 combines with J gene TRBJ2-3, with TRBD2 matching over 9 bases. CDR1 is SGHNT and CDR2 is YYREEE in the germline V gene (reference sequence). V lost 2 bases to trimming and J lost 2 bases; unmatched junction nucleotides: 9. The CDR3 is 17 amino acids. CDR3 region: CASSLLGGGANTDTQYF. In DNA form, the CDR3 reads TGTGCCAGCAGCTTACTCGGCGGGGGGGCAAACACAGATACGCAGTATTTT.

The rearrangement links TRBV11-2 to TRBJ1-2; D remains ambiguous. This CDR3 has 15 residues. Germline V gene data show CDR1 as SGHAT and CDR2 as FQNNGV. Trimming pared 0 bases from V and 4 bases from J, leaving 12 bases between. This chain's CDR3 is CASSLDGGGSYGYTF. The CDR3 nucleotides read TGTGCCAGCAGCTTAGATGGAGGAGGAAGCTATGGCTACACCTTC.

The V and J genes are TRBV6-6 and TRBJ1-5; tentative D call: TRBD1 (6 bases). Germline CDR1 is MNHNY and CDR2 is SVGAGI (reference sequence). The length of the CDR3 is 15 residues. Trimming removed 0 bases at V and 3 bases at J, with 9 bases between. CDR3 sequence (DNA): TGTGCCAGCAGTTACTCTACAGGGCCCAATCAGCCCCAGCATTTT. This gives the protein CASSYSTGPNQPQHF.

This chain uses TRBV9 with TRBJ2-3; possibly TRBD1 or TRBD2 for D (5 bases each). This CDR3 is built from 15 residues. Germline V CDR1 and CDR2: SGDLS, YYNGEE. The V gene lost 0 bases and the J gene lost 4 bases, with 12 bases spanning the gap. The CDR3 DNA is TGTGCCAGCAGCGTAGGAGGGGAGATGGCAGATACGCAGTATTTT. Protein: CASSVGGEMADTQYF.

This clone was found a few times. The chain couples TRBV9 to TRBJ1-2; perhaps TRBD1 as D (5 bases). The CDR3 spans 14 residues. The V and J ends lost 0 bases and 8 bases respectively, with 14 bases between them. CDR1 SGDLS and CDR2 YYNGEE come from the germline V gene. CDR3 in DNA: TGTGCCAGCAGCGTAGTCGGGGATCGACAGGGCTACACCTTC. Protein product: CASSVVGDRQGYTF. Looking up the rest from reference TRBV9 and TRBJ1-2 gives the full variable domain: DSGVTQTPKHLITATGQRVTLRCSPRSGDLSVYWYQQSLDQGLQFLIQYYNGEERAKGNILERFSAQQFPDLHSELNLSSLELGDSALYFCASSVVGDRQGYTFGSGTRLTVV.

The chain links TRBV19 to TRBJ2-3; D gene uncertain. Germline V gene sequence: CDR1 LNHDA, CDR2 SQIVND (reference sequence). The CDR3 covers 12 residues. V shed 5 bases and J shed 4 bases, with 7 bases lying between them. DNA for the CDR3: TGTGCCAGTAGTGCGACGGCAGATACGCAGTATTTT. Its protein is CASSATADTQYF.

CDR3 nucleotide sequence: TGTGCCAGCAGCTTAGGCGGGACTAATAATGCCTACGAGCAGTACTTC. It encodes CASSLGGTNNAYEQYF. V is TRBV7-2 and J is TRBJ2-7; 7 bases are a match to TRBD2. The germline CDR1 and CDR2 sequences are SGHTA and FQGNSA. This CDR3 has 16 amino acids. The V and J ends lost 1 base and 2 bases, in that order; junction bases with no gene match: 8.

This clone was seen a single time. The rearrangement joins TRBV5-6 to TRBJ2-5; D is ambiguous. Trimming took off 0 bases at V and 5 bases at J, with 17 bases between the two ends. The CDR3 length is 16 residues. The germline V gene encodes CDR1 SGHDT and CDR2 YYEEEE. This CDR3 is CASSLGLGSVSETQYF. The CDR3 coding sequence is TGTGCCAGCAGCTTGGGTCTGGGATCAGTATCGGAGACCCAGTACTTC.

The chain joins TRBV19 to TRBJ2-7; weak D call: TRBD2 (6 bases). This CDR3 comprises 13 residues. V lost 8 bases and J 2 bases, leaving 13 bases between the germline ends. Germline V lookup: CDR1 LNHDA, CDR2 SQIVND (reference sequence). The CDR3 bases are TGTGCCAGTTCACATAGCGGACCCTACGAGCAGTACTTC. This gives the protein CASSHSGPYEQYF.

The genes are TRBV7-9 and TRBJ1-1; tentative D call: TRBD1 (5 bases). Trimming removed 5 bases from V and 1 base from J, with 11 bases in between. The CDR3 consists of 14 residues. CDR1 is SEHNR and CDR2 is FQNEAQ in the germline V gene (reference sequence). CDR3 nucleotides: TGTGCCAGCAGCCATCGCGGGGGGAACACTGAAGCTTTCTTT. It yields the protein CASSHRGGNTEAFF.

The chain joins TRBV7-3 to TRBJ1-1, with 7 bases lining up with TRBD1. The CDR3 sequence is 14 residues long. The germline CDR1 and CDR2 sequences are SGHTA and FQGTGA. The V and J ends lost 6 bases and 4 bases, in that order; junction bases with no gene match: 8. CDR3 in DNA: TGTGCCAGCAGTCAGGGAGGGGGCGGCACTGAAGCTTTCTTT. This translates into CASSQGGGGTEAFF.

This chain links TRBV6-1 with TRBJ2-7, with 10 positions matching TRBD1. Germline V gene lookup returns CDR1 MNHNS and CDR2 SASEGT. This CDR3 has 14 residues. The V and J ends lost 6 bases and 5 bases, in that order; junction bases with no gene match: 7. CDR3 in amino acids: CASRRQGAQNEQYF. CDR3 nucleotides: TGTGCCAGCAGGAGACAGGGGGCGCAGAACGAGCAGTACTTC.

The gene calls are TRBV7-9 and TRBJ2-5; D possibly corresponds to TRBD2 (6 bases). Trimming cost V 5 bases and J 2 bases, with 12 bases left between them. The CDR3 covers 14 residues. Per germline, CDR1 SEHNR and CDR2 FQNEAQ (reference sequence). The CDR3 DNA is TGTGCCAGCAGCCCCTCCGGACTACAAGAGACCCAGTACTTC. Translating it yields CASSPSGLQETQYF.

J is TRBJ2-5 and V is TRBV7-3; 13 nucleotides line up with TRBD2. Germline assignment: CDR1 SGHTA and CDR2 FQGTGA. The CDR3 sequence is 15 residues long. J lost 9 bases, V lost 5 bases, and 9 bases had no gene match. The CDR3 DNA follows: TGTGCCAGCAGCGAGGGACTAGCGGGGACCGGGGCCCAGTACTTC. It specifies CASSEGLAGTGAQYF.

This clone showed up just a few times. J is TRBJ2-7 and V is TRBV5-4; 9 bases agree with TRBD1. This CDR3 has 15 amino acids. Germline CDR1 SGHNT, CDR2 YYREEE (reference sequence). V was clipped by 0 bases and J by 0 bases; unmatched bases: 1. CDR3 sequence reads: CASSLAQGASYEQYF. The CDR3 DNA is TGTGCCAGCAGCTTGGCACAGGGGGCCTCCTACGAGCAGTACTTC.

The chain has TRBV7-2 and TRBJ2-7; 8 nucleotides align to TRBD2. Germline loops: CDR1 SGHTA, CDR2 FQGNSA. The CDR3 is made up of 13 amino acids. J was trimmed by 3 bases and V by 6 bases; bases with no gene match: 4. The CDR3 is CASSQSGSYEQYF. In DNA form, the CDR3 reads TGTGCCAGCAGTCAAAGCGGGAGCTACGAGCAGTACTTC.

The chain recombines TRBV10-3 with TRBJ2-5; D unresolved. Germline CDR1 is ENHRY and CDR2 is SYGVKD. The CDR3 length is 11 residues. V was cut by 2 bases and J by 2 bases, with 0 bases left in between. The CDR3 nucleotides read TGTGCCATCAGTGAGCAAGAGACCCAGTACTTC. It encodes CAISEQETQYF.

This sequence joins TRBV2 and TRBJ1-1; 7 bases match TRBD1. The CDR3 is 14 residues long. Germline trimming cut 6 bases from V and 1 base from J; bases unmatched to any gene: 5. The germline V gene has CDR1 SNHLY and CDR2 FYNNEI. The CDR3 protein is CASSYRGENTEAFF. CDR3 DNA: TGTGCCAGCAGCTACAGGGGCGAGAACACTGAAGCTTTCTTT. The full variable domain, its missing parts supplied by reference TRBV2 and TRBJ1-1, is EPEVTQTPSHQVTQMGQEVILRCVPISNHLYFYWYRQILGQKVEFLVSFYNNEISEKSEIFDDQFSVERPDGSNFTLKIRSTKLEDSAMYFCASSYRGENTEAFFGQGTRLTVV.

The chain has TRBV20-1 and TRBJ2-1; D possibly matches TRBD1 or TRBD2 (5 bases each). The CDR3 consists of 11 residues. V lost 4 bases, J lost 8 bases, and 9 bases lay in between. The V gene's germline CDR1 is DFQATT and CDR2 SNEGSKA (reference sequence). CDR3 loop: CSATRGDEQFF. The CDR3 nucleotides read TGCAGTGCTACCCGGGGCGATGAGCAGTTCTTC.

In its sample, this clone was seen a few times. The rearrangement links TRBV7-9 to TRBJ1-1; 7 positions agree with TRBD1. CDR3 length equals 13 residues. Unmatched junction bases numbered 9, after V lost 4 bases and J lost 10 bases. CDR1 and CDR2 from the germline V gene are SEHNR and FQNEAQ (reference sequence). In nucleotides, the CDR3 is TGTGCCAGCAGCTCAGGGGGAGCCCCCGGAGCTTTCTTT. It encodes CASSSGGAPGAFF.

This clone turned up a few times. CDR3 sequence: CASSAGRNTEAFF. CDR3 nucleotide sequence: TGTGCCAGCAGCGCTGGACGGAACACTGAAGCTTTCTTT. This rearrangement joins TRBV7-3 to TRBJ1-1; D is uncertain. V shed 5 bases and J shed 1 base, with 8 bases lying between them. CDR3 length: 13 amino acids. Germline-derived CDR1 and CDR2 are SGHTA and FQGTGA.

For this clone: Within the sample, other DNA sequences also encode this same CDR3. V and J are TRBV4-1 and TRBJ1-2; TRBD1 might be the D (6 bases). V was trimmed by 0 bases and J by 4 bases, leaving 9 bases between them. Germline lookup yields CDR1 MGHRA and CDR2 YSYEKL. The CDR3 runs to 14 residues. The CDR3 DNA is TGCGCCAGCAGCCAAGATAGAGGGGGCTATGGCTACACCTTC. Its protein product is CASSQDRGGYGYTF.